Sequencing of this T cell receptor (beta chain) was carried out in a study of human versus mouse CDR3 diversity and MHC coevolution. CDR3 size: 15 residues. The junction had 6 bases not matched to a gene; V was cut back by 4 bases and J by 5 bases. Germline lookup yields CDR1 SGDLS and CDR2 YYNGEE. Measured with immunoSEQ multiplex PCR; TCRdb has only the in-frame clones, and not every one. This sample yields around 77,000 clones, of which roughly 90% are seen a single time; less than 0.19% belongs to the top ten. This clonotype originated in a person aged 30-69 years in good health. Sequenced input: naive CD4+ T cells from blood. Specified subset: CD45RO-negative CD62L-positive naive CD4 T cells. The chain links TRBV9 to TRBJ1-5; 10 bases match TRBD1. CDR3 in DNA: TGTGCCAGCAGCCCCGGGACAGGGGCCCATCAGCCCCAGCATTTT. It codes for CASSPGTGAHQPQHF. The complete variable domain, with remaining parts taken from reference TRBV9 and TRBJ1-5, reads DSGVTQTPKHLITATGQRVTLRCSPRSGDLSVYWYQQSLDQGLQFLIQYYNGEERAKGNILERFSAQQFPDLHSELNLSSLELGDSALYFCASSPGTGAHQPQHFGDGTRLSIL.